This T cell receptor (beta chain) was recorded in a study of CD8+CD57+ T cells in acquired aplastic anemia. Study context: Healthy donors had, on average, roughly 9.9 million reads for their CD4+ cells. Study-level findings and limits: Approximately 30 CD8+ CDR3 sequences were shared between patients and controls. Patients showed no significant difference from controls in CD8+ Simpson's diversity.

With regard to this clonotype: The antigen remains undetermined.

For CDR3 and TCR beta VDJ profiling, genomic DNA was the template used. MiXCR, run by TCRdb on the reads, gives a single entry per CDR3 protein. The table records just over 400,000 distinct CDR3 sequences, just under 70% of them present only once. With 1 base removed from V and 11 bases from J, the gap between germline ends came to 20 bases. Germline CDR1 reads SGHVS; CDR2 reads FNYEAQ. The CDR3 totals 15 residues. The TCR comes from a human donor in good health, serving as a control. Material: sorted CD4+, CD8+, or CD8+CD57+ T cells (not recorded which) from PBMCs. The chain carries TRBV7-6 and TRBJ1-1, with D unresolved. CDR3 sequence (DNA): TGTGCCAGCAGCTTAGAGAGTTACGAGAACAACTTCGCTTTCTTT. It codes for CASSLESYENNFAFF.